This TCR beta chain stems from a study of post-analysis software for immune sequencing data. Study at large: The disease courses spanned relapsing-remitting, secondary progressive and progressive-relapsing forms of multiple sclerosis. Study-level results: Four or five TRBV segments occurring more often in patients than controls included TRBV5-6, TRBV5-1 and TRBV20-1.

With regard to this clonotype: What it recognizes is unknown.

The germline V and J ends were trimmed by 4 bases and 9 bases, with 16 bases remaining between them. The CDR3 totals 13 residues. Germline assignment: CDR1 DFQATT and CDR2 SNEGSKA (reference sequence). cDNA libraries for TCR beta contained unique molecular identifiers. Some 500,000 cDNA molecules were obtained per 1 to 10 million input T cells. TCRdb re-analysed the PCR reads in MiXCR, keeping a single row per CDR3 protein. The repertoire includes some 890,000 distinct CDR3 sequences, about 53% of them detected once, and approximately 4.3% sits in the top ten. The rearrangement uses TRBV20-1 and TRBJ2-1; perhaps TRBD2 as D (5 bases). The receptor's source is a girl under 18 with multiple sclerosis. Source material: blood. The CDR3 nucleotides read TGCAGTGCTACCACCAATAAGGCGGGTGAGCAGTTCTTC. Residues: CSATTNKAGEQFF.